This is a list of T cell receptor beta chains from one sample in a study of blood T cell repertoires in COVID-19. Sequencing used immunoSEQ multiplex PCR; TCRdb keeps in-frame clones, though not all of them. The repertoire consists of some 150,000 clones, with more than 80% occurring once and the leading ten covering 1.5% to 2%. The sample comprised PBMCs or T cells enriched from blood (not recorded which). Every receptor here comes from a young woman who had been exposed to COVID-19. CDR3s include the opening cysteine and the closing phenylalanine or tryptophan. The order of the fields is CDR3 DNA, CDR3 protein, D gene, clone size, V gene, J gene. D genes are given only for firm matches. Not every row has a clone size; where given, it reads once, few, many or a size class.

TGTGCCAGCTCATCGACTAGCGGGGGGGGCGAGCAGTACTTC,CASSSTSGGGEQYF,TRBD2,.,TRBV18,TRBJ2-7
TGTGCCACCAGCCCGACAGCCCAAGAGACCCAGTACTTC,CATSPTAQETQYF,.,.,TRBV24-1,TRBJ2-5
TGCACCAGCAGCCAAACAGGTGTAAGAAATCAGCCCCAGCATTTT,CTSSQTGVRNQPQHF,.,.,TRBV1,TRBJ1-5
TGTGCCAGCAGCTACCCCATACTGTCTCCCTTCACTGAAGCTTTCTTT,CASSYPILSPFTEAFF,.,.,TRBV11-2,TRBJ1-1
TGTGCCAGCAGCCCTAGCGGGATGTCCTACAATGAGCAGTTCTTC,CASSPSGMSYNEQFF,TRBD2,.,TRBV2,TRBJ2-1
TGTGCCAGCAGCACCCTAGCGGGAGGTCGGAATGAGCAGTTCTTC,CASSTLAGGRNEQFF,TRBD2,once,TRBV9,TRBJ2-1
TGTGCCAGTAGTCCGGACACCTCCTATGGCTACACCTTC,CASSPDTSYGYTF,.,.,TRBV19,TRBJ1-2
TGTGCCAGTAGGCCCACAGGGATCTACGAGCAGTACTTC,CASRPTGIYEQYF,.,.,TRBV19,TRBJ2-7
TGTGCCAGCAGTTCCCAATTTACGATAATAGCGGGAGTGAGGGAGACCCAGTACTTC,CASSSQFTIIAGVRETQYF,TRBD2,.,TRBV27,TRBJ2-5
TGTGCCAGCTCATCCTCACGACAGGGTAATTCACCCCTCCACTTT,CASSSSRQGNSPLHF,TRBD1,.,TRBV18,TRBJ1-6
TGTGCCAGTAGTAGCAACTCTGGTCAGGGAAGGACCTACGAGCAGTACTTC,CASSSNSGQGRTYEQYF,.,once,TRBV19,TRBJ2-7
TGCGCCAGCAGCCTAGACAGTCCCAGTACCTACGAGCAGTACTTC,CASSLDSPSTYEQYF,.,.,TRBV5-1,TRBJ2-7
TGTGCCAGCAGCGCTACAGGGGACCAGCCCCAGCATTTT,CASSATGDQPQHF,TRBD1,many,TRBV25-1,TRBJ1-5
TGTGCCTGGAGTGAAGGGGTCACCGGGGAGCTGTTTTTT,CAWSEGVTGELFF,.,.,TRBV30,TRBJ2-2
TGTGCCAGCAGACTCCTCAGTTCTGGGAGGACTGAAGCTTTCTTT,CASRLLSSGRTEAFF,.,.,TRBV28,TRBJ1-1
TGTGCCAGTACCCCGGGTGGGGGCCCTCCCTATGGCTACACCTTC,CASTPGGGPPYGYTF,.,.,TRBV19,TRBJ1-2
TGCGCCAGCAGCCAAGAGGACACCAGGAACACTAATGAAAAACTGTTTTTT,CASSQEDTRNTNEKLFF,.,.,TRBV4-3,TRBJ1-4
TGTGCCAGCAGCCCCACGCCGGGACAGAGCCAATCTGGAAACACCATATATTTT,CASSPTPGQSQSGNTIYF,TRBD1,once,TRBV9,TRBJ1-3
TGTGCCAGCAGTCCTAGAGAGTATGAAGCTTTCTTT,CASSPREYEAFF,.,few,TRBV12-3/TRBV12-4,TRBJ1-1
TGCGCCAGCAGTGGGCCCAGCGCGACCTCCGAGCAGTACTTC,CASSGPSATSEQYF,.,.,TRBV10-1,TRBJ2-7
TGTGCCAGCAGCGAGAGAGCGGGATCCACAGATACGCAGTATTTT,CASSERAGSTDTQYF,TRBD2,.,TRBV7-9,TRBJ2-3
TGCGCCAGCAGCTTGGGAGGGATAAACTACGAGCAGTACTTC,CASSLGGINYEQYF,.,once,TRBV5-1,TRBJ2-7
TGTGCCAGCAGCTTTGACAGGGCCTATGGCTACACCTTC,CASSFDRAYGYTF,TRBD1,.,TRBV7-2,TRBJ1-2
TGTGCCAGCAGAAAACAGCATCAGCCCCAGCATTTT,CASRKQHQPQHF,.,.,TRBV28,TRBJ1-5
TGTGCCAGCAGCCCCTCGACAGCCAGAACCTTAATTTCCATGAACACTGAAGCTTTCTTT,CASSPSTARTLISMNTEAFF,.,.,TRBV7-6,TRBJ1-1
TGTGCCACCGGAGTCGGGGGGGACCTCTATAATTCACCCCTCCACTTT,CATGVGGDLYNSPLHF,.,.,TRBV10-3,TRBJ1-6
TGTGCCAGCAGCCGTCGACTAGCTCAGAGCACAGATACGCAGTATTTT,CASSRRLAQSTDTQYF,TRBD2,.,TRBV7-9,TRBJ2-3
TGCAGTGCTAGTGGCACTAGCGGAAGCTCCTACGAGCAGTACTTC,CSASGTSGSSYEQYF,TRBD2,few,TRBV20-1,TRBJ2-7
TGTGCCAGCTCACCCATAAGCGGGAACTCCTACAATGAGCAGTTCTTC,CASSPISGNSYNEQFF,TRBD2,.,TRBV18,TRBJ2-1
TGTGCCAGCAGCCTAAACCGGGACAGGTCCTATGGCTACACCTTC,CASSLNRDRSYGYTF,TRBD1,.,TRBV7-8,TRBJ1-2
TGTGCCAGCAGCGGGACTAGCGGAGGTTACGAGCAGTACTTC,CASSGTSGGYEQYF,TRBD2,.,TRBV27,TRBJ2-7
TGTGCCAGCAGTTGGGGGACTAGCGGGAGGGCCTACGAGCAGTACTTC,CASSWGTSGRAYEQYF,TRBD2,.,TRBV6-6,TRBJ2-7
TGTGCCAGTAGTATCGGGACAGCTATCCGCGAGCAGTACTTC,CASSIGTAIREQYF,TRBD1,.,TRBV19,TRBJ2-7
TGTGCCAGCAGCCCCCGGACAGGGGTTGTGGAGACCCAGTACTTC,CASSPRTGVVETQYF,TRBD1,.,TRBV7-9,TRBJ2-5
TGTGCCTGGACGGTCTCTGGAAACACCATATATTTT,CAWTVSGNTIYF,.,few,TRBV30,TRBJ1-3
TGTGCCAGCAGTGGCTTACAGGGGAACACTGAAGCTTTCTTT,CASSGLQGNTEAFF,.,.,TRBV2,TRBJ1-1
TGTGCCAGCAGCCCCGGCAGCGGGGGGTACAATGAGCAGTTCTTC,CASSPGSGGYNEQFF,TRBD2,once,TRBV28,TRBJ2-1
TGTGCCAGCAGCTTAGGAGTTGCCGGGAGCTCCTACAATGAGCAGTTCTTC,CASSLGVAGSSYNEQFF,.,.,TRBV11-3,TRBJ2-1
TGTGCCAGCAGTGATCTCCGGACAGGGCATGAGCAGTACTTC,CASSDLRTGHEQYF,TRBD1,.,TRBV6-1,TRBJ2-7
TGCGCCAGCAGCCATTTTATCGGGACAGGCAACGACAGGGGCTACACCTTC,CASSHFIGTGNDRGYTF,TRBD1,.,TRBV4-1,TRBJ1-2
TGTGCCAGCAGCTCAGGACAGGGCTACCAAGAGACCCAGTACTTC,CASSSGQGYQETQYF,TRBD1,.,TRBV11-3,TRBJ2-5
TGTGCCTGGAGTGTAGGTAGCCTTGAGCGAGATACGCAGTATTTT,CAWSVGSLERDTQYF,.,.,TRBV30,TRBJ2-3
TGTGCCAGCAGTACCGGGGACAGGGTGTTTGGAAACACCATATATTTT,CASSTGDRVFGNTIYF,TRBD1,once,TRBV28,TRBJ1-3
TGTGCCAGCAGTTCTCGACAGAACTATGGCTACACCTTC,CASSSRQNYGYTF,.,.,TRBV28,TRBJ1-2
TGTGCCAGCAGCTTAGAGGGCAGGGGGTTCTACGAGCAGTACTTC,CASSLEGRGFYEQYF,TRBD1,.,TRBV7-2,TRBJ2-7
TGTGCCAGCTCACCAGACAGGACAGGGCCGGGCACTGAAGCTTTCTTT,CASSPDRTGPGTEAFF,TRBD1,.,TRBV18,TRBJ1-1
TGTGCCAGCAGCCCGGTGGGCCTCTTCTCCTACGAGCAGTACTTC,CASSPVGLFSYEQYF,.,.,TRBV3-1/TRBV3-2,TRBJ2-7
TGTGCCAGCAGCTTAGACGGTGAGCAGTTCTTC,CASSLDGEQFF,.,.,TRBV11-3,TRBJ2-1
TGCGCCAGCAGCCACCTACTGACTGGAGCGGGCCAAGAGACCCAGTACTTC,CASSHLLTGAGQETQYF,.,.,TRBV4-1,TRBJ2-5
TGTGCCAGTAGCGGGACAGGGGGATTCCCCGGGGAGCTGTTTTTT,CASSGTGGFPGELFF,TRBD1,.,TRBV19,TRBJ2-2
TGTGCCTGGAGTGTGCAGGGGCTCCAAGCTTTCTTT,CAWSVQGLQAFF,.,.,TRBV30,TRBJ1-1
TGTGCCAGCAGTCCGTATACCTACGAGCAGTACTTC,CASSPYTYEQYF,.,.,TRBV12-3/TRBV12-4,TRBJ2-7
TGTGCCAGCGAGTGGAGCATCGCCAGAGAAGCTTTCTTT,CASEWSIAREAFF,.,.,TRBV12-3/TRBV12-4,TRBJ1-1